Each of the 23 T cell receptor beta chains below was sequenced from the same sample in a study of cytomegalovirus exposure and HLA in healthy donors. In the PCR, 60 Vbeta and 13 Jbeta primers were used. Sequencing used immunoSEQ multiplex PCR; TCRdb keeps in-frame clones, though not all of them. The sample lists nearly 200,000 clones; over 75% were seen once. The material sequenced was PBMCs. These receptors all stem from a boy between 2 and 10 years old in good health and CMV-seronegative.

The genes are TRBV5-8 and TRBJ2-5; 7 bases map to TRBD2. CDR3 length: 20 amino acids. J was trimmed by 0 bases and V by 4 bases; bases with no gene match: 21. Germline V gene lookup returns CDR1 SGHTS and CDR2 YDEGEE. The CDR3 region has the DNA TGTGCCAGCAGCGGGTCGGTGGGGGGGGACCGCACTTGGTACCAAGAGACCCAGTACTTC. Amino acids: CASSGSVGGDRTWYQETQYF.

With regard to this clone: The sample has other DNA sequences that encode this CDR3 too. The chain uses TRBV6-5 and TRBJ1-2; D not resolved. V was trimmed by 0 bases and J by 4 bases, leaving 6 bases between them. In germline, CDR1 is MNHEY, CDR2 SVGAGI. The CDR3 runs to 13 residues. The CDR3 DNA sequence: TGTGCCAGCAGTTACTCTGCAGGCTATGGCTACACCTTC. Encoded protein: CASSYSAGYGYTF.

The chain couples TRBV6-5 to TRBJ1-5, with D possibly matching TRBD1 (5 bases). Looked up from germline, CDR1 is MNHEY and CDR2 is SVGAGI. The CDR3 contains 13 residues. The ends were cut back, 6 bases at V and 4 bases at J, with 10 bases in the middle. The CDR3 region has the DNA TGTGCCAGCAGCTCCGGGGGTAATCAGCCCCAGCATTTT. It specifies CASSSGGNQPQHF.

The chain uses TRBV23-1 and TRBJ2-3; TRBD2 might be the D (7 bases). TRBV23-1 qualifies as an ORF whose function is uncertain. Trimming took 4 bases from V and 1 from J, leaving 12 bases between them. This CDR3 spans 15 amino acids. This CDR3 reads CASSPEGGGTDTQYF. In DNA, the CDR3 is TGCGCCAGCAGTCCGGAGGGGGGGGGCACAGATACGCAGTATTTT.

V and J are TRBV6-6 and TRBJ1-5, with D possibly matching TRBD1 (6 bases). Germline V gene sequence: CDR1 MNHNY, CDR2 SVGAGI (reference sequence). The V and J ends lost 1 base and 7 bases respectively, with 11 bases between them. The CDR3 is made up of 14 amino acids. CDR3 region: CASSYLGAPQPQHF. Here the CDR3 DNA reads TGTGCCAGCAGTTACTTGGGGGCCCCCCAGCCCCAGCATTTT.

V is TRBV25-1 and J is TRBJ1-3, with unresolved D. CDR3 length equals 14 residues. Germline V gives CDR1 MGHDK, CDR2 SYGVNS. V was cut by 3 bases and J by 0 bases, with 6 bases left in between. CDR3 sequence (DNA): TGTGCCAGCAGTGACGGTATCTCTGGAAACACCATATATTTT. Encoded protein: CASSDGISGNTIYF. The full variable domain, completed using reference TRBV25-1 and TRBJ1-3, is EADIYQTPRYLVIGTGKKITLECSQTMGHDKMYWYQQDPGMELHLIHYSYGVNSTEKGDLSSESTVSRIRTEHFPLTLESARPSHTSQYLCASSDGISGNTIYFGEGSWLTVV.

The CDR3 DNA reads TGCGCCAGCAGCCAAGGGACAGCCCTGACGAGTGGTTCACCCCTCCACTTT. Translation: CASSQGTALTSGSPLHF. This rearrangement joins TRBV4-3 to TRBJ1-6, with D possibly matching TRBD1 (6 bases). Looked up from germline, CDR1 is LGHNA and CDR2 is YSLEER. CDR3 length equals 17 residues. Trimming shortened V by 1 base and J by 9 bases, and 19 bases separated the two germline ends.

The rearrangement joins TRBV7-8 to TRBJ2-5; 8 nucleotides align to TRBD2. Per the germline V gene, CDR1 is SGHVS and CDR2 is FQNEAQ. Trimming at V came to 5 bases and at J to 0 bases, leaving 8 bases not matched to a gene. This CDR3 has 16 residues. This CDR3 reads CASSIRGGLYQETQYF. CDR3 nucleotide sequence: TGTGCCAGCAGCATCCGCGGGGGGTTATACCAAGAGACCCAGTACTTC. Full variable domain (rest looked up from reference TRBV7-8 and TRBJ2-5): GAGVSQSPRYKVAKRGQDVALRCDPISGHVSLFWYQQALGQGPEFLTYFQNEAQLDKSGLPSDRFFAERPEGSVSTLKIQRTQQEDSAVYLCASSIRGGLYQETQYFGPGTRLLVL.

The CDR3 nucleotides are TGTGCCAGCAGTGAATATAACAGCTACGAGCAGTACTTC. It is translated as CASSEYNSYEQYF. The chain combines TRBV25-1 with TRBJ2-7; no reliable D call. Looked up from germline, CDR1 is MGHDK and CDR2 is SYGVNS. The V and J ends lost 0 bases and 3 bases respectively, with 6 bases between them. The CDR3 is made up of 13 amino acids.

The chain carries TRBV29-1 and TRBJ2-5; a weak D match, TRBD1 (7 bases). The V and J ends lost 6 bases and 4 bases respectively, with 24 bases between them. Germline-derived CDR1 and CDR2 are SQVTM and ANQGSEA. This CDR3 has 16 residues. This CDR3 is CSVARRLDREGETQYF. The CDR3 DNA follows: TGCAGCGTCGCAAGGCGACTAGACAGGGAAGGAGAGACCCAGTACTTC.

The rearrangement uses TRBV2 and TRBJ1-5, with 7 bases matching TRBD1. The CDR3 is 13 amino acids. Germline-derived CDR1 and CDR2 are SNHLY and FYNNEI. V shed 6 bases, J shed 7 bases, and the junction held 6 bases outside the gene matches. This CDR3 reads CASSATGRQPQHF. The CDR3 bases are TGTGCCAGCAGCGCGACAGGGCGGCAGCCCCAGCATTTT.

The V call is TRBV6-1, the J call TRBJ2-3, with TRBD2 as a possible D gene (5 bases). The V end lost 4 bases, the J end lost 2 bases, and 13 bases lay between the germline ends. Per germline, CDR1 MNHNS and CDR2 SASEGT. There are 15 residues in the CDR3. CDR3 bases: TGTGCCAGCAGTGGGGCACGAGGGTCCACAGATACGCAGTATTTT. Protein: CASSGARGSTDTQYF.

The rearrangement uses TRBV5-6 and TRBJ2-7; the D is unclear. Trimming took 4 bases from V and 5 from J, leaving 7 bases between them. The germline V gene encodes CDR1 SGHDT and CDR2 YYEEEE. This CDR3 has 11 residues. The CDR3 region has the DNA TGTGCCAGCAGCCTCCCCCACGAGCAGTACTTC. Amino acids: CASSLPHEQYF.

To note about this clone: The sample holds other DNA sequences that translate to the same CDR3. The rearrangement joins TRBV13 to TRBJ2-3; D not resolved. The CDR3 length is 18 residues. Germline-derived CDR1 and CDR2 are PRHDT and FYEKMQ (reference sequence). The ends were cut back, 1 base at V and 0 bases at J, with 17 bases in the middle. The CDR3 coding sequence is TGTGCCAGCAGCTTAGCCTACAGAACAAGACGAAGCACAGATACGCAGTATTTT. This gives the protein CASSLAYRTRRSTDTQYF.

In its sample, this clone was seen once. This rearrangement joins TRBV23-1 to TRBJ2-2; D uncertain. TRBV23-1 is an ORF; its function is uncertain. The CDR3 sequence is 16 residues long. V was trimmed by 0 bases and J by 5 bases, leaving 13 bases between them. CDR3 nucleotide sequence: TGCGCCAGCAGTCAATCTCTTGGGCGACGGACCGGGGAGCTGTTTTTT. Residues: CASSQSLGRRTGELFF.

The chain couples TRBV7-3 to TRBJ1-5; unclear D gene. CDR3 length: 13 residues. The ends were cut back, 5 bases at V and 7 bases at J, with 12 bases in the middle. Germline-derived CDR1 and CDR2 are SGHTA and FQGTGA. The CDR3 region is CASSPSREQPQHF. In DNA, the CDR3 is TGTGCCAGCAGCCCTTCCCGGGAGCAGCCCCAGCATTTT.

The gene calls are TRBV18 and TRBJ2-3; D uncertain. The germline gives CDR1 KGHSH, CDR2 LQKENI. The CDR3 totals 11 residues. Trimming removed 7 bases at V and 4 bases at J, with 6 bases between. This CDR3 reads CASCRADTQYF. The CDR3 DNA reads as TGTGCCAGCTGCCGGGCAGATACGCAGTATTTT. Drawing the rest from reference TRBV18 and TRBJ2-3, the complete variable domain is NAGVMQNPRHLVRRRGQEARLRCSPMKGHSHVYWYRQLPEEGLKFMVYLQKENIIDESGMPKERFSAEFPKEGPSILRIQQVVRGDSAAYFCASCRADTQYFGPGTRLTVL.

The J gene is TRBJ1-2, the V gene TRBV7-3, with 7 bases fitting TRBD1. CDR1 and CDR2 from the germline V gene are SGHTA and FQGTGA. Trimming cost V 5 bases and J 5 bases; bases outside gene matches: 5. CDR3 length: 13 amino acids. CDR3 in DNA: TGTGCCAGCAGCCCCGGGACAGTTTATGGCTACACCTTC. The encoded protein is CASSPGTVYGYTF.

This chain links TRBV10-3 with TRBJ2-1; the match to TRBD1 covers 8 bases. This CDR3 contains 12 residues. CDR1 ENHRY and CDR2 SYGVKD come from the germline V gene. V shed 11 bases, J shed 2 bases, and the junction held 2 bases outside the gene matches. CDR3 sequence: CAGQGTYNEQFF. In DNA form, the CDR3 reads TGTGCCGGACAGGGTACCTACAATGAGCAGTTCTTC.

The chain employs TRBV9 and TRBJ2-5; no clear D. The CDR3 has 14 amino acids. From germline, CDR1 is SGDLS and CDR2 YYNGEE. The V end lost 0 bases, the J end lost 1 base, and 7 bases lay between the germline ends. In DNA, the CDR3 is TGTGCCAGCAGCGTAGGGCCTAGCCAAGAGACCCAGTACTTC. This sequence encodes CASSVGPSQETQYF.

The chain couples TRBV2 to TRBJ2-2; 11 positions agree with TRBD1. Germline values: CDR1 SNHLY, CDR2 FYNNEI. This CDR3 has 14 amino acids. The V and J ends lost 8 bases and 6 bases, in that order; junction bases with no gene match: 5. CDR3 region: CASSPGQGAGELFF. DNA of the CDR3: TGTGCCAGCTCGCCGGGACAGGGGGCCGGGGAGCTGTTTTTT.

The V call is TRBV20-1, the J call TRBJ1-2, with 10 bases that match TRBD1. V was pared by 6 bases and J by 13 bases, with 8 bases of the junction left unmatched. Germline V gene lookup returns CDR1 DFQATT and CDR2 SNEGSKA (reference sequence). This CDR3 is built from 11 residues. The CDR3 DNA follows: TGCAGTGCCCGAGGACAGGGGGGGGGCACCTTC. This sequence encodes CSARGQGGGTF.

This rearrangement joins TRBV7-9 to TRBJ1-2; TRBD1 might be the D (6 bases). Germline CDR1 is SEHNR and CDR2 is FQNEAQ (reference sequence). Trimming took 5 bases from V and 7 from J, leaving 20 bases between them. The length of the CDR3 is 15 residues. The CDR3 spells CASSGTFNRASGYTF. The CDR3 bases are TGTGCCAGCAGCGGAACCTTTAACAGGGCCAGTGGCTACACCTTC.